This T cell receptor (beta chain) was profiled in a study of shared T cell receptors in the human thymus. Germline-derived CDR1 and CDR2 are MNHNY and SVGAGI (reference sequence). This CDR3 is 14 amino acids long. Trimming cost V 5 bases and J 4 bases; bases outside gene matches: 7. Method: immunoSEQ multiplex PCR; TCRdb's copy keeps in-frame clones and lacks some. The sample shows over 450,000 clones, about 80% of them seen only once. As regards this clone: This sample also contains other DNA sequences that code for the same CDR3.

These data were also filed under a second study, of human thymus T cells. This second study notes: There appeared to be biased usage of V and J genes in thymic and blood repertoires.

Sample: thymocytes. The rearrangement links TRBV6-6 to TRBJ1-1; TRBD1 aligns across 7 bases. The TCR was taken from a boy younger than two with a congenital heart defect. The CDR3 reads CASSPDRVGTEAFF. CDR3 sequence (DNA): TGTGCCAGCAGTCCCGACAGGGTGGGCACTGAAGCTTTCTTT.